This TCR beta chain is drawn from a study of human T cells and chemical hapten exposure. Time point: patch test 1, 2 weeks after DPC sensitization. Treatment reported: therapeutic diphenylcyclopropenone sensitization with weekly scalp DPC. Deletions cut 9 bases from V and 3 bases from J, with 22 bases between. CDR3 length equals 16 residues. Germline V CDR1 and CDR2: SGHAT, FQNNGV. Study-level findings and limits: Against controls, expanded TCRs gave rise to significantly more large CDR3 similarity clusters. Donors were affected by alopecia, so their immune reaction might vary from that of healthy individuals. Expanded TCR counts at PT1 went up together with patch test score, a positive correlation.

Via MiXCR, TCRdb re-called the RACE reads, giving one row per CDR3 protein. In the table there are 370,000 or so distinct CDR3 sequences, about 4.8% of which are singletons. This clonotype has a count of ten or more. Its antigen is still unknown. The receptor's source is a woman between 45 and 65 years old with alopecia areata. Some clones in this sample may be carry-over from other donors' samples. The source material was whole blood, sampled in connection with sensitization to the hapten diphenylcyclopropenone (DPC). The chain carries TRBV11-2 and TRBJ2-3; D uncertain. This chain's CDR3 is CASSLSVDRRTDTQYF. CDR3 nucleotide sequence: TGTGCCAGTAGCCTTTCAGTGGATCGGCGGACAGATACGCAGTATTTT.